Reported below is one T cell receptor (beta chain). Its antigen remains unknown. The sample originates from a study of T cell responses to AZD1222 COVID-19 vaccine. Study-level findings and limits: The donors showed a predominance of white British ancestry and of females, with possible underestimation of clonal diversity. Regions left unmutated in variants are reportedly the target of nearly half of spike-specific TCRs.

V shed 0 bases and J shed 0 bases, with 6 bases lying between them. Per the germline V gene, CDR1 is LGHNA and CDR2 is YSLEER. This CDR3 is 16 amino acids long. Assay used: immunoSEQ multiplex PCR; TCRdb lists only in-frame clones, some missing. Of more than 15,000 clones in the sample, around 83% were seen once. The specimen was peripheral blood, collected 28 days after the second AZD1222 dose. The TCR originated in an adult who received the AZD1222 COVID-19 vaccine. V is TRBV4-3 and J is TRBJ1-6, with D hard to call. The CDR3 is CASSQEGSSYNSPLHF. The CDR3 nucleotides are TGCGCCAGCAGCCAAGAAGGGAGCTCCTATAATTCACCCCTCCACTTT.